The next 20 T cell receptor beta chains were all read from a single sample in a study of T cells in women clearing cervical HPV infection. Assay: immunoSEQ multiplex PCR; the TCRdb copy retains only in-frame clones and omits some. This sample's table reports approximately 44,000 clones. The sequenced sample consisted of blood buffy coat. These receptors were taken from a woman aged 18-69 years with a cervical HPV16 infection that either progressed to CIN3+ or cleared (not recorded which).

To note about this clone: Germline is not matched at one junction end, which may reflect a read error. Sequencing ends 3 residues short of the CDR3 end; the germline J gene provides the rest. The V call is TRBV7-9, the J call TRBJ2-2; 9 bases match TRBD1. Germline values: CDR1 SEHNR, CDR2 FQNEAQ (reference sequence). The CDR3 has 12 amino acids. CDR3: CASSSRQGVLFF. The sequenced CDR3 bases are TGTGCCAGCAGCTCCCGACAGGGGGTG.

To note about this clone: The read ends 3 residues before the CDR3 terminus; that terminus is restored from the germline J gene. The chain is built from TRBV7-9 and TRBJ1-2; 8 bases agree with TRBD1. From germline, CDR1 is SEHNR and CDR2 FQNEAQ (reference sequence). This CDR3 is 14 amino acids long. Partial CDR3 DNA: TGTGCCAGCAGCTTAGCACAGGGGGACTACGAC. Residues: CASSLAQGDYD. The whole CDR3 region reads CASSLAQGDYDYTF.

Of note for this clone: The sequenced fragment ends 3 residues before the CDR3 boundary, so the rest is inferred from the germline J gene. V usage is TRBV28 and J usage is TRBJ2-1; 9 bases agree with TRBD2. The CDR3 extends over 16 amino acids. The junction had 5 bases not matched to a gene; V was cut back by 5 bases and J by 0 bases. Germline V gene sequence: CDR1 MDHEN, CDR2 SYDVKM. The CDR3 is CASSAGSGGSYNEQFF. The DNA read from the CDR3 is TGTGCCAGCAGTGCAGGTAGCGGGGGCTCCTACAATGAG.

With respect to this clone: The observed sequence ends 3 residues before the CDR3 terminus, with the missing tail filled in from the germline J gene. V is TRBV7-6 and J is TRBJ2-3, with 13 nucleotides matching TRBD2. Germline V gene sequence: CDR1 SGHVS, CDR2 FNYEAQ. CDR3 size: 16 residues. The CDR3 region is CASSLGTSGTRETQYF. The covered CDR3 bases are TGTGCCAGCAGCTTGGGGACTAGCGGGACCCGGGAGACG.

The covered CDR3 bases are TGTGCCAGCAGCTCACCGAGACAGCCCGCCTACGAG. This sequence encodes CASSSPRQPAYE. The complete CDR3 sequence is CASSSPRQPAYEQYF. The chain uses TRBV7-2 and TRBJ2-7; TRBD1 is a possible D gene (5 bases). The CDR3 end is not reached by the read, which stops 3 residues before it; the germline J gene fills it in. The ends were cut back, 4 bases at V and 2 bases at J, with 15 bases in the middle. The CDR3 is 15 residues long. Germline CDR1 SGHTA, CDR2 FQGNSA.

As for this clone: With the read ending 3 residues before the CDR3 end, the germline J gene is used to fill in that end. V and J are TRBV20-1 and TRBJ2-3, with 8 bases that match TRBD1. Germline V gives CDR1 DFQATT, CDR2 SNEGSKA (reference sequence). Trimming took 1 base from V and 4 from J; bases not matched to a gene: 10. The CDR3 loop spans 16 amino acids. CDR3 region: CSARATQGASSDTQYF. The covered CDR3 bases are TGCAGTGCTAGAGCGACCCAGGGGGCGAGTTCAGATACG.

CDR3 DNA, as far as it was read: TGTGCCAGTAGTATCAAGGGCGATCAGCCC. Its protein product is CASSIKGDQP. From start to end, the CDR3 is CASSIKGDQPQHF. The rearrangement uses TRBV19 and TRBJ1-5; D ambiguous. The CDR3 end falls 3 residues outside the read, so it is completed with the germline J gene. V shed 3 bases and J shed 5 bases, with 8 bases lying between them. Germline-derived CDR1 and CDR2 are LNHDA and SQIVND (reference sequence). CDR3 length: 13 residues.

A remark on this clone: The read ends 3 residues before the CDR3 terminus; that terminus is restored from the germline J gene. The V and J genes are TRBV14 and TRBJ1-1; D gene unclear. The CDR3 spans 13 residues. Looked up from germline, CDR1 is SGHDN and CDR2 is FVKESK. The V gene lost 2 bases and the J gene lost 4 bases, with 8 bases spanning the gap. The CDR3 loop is CASSQQRGTEAFF. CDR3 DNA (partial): TGTGCCAGCAGCCAACAGCGGGGCACTGAA.

This CDR3 reads CASGGGGEYEQYF. The part of the CDR3 DNA that was read is TGTGCCAGCGGTGGGGGAGGGGAGTACGAG. The chain links TRBV6-1 to TRBJ2-7, with TRBD2 matching 7 bases. From the germline J gene comes the end of the CDR3, since the read stops 3 residues before it. CDR3 length: 13 amino acids. V shed 8 bases and J 4 bases; nucleotides not matched to a gene: 8. Germline CDR1 MNHNS, CDR2 SASEGT.

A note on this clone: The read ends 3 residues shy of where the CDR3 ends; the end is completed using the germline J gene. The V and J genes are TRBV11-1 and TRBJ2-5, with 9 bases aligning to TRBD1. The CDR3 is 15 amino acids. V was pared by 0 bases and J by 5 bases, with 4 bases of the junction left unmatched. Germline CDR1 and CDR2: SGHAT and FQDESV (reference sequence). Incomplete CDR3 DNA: TGTGCCAGCAGCTTAGCGGGACAGGGTACGGAGACC. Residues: CASSLAGQGTET. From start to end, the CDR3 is CASSLAGQGTETQYF. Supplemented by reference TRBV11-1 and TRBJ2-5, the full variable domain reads EAEVAQSPRYKITEKSQAVAFWCDPISGHATLYWYRQILGQGPELLVQFQDESVVDDSQLPKDRFSAERLKGVDSTLKIQPAELGDSAMYLCASSLAGQGTETQYFGPGTRLLVL.

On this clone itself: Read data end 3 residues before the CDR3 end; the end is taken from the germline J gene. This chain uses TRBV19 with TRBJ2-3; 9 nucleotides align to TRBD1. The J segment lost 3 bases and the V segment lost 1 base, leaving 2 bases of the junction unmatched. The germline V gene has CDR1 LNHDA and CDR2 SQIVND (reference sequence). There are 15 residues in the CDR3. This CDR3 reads CASSIGGTGTDTQYF. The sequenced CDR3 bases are TGTGCCAGTAGTATAGGGGGGACAGGGACAGATACG. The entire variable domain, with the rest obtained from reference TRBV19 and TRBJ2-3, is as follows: DGGITQSPKYLFRKEGQNVTLSCEQNLNHDAMYWYRQDPGQGLRLIYYSQIVNDFQKGDIAEGYSVSREKKESFPLTVTSAQKNPTAFYLCASSIGGTGTDTQYFGPGTRLTVL.

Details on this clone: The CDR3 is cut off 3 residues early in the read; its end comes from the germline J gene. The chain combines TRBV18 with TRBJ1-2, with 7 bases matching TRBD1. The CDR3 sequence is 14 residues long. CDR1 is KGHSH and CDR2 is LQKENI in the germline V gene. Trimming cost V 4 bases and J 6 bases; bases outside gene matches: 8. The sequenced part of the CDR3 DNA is TGTGCCAGCTCACTCGACAGGGCTTGGGATGGC. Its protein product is CASSLDRAWDG. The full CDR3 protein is CASSLDRAWDGYTF.

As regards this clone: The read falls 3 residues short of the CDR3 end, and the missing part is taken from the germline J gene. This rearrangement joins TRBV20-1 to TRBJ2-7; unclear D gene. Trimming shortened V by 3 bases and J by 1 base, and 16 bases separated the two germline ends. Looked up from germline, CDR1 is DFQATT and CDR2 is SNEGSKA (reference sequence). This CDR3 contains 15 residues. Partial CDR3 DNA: TGCAGTGCTAGCGATAATTCGAAGAGGTCCTACGAG. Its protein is CSASDNSKRSYE. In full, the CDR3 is CSASDNSKRSYEQYF.

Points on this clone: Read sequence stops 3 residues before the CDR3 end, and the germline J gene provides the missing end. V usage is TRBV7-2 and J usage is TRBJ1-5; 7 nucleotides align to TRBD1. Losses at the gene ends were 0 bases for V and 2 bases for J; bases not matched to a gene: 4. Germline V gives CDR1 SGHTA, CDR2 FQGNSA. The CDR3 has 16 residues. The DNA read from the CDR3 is TGTGCCAGCAGCTTAGCGCTGGGGACAGGCAATCAGCCC. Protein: CASSLALGTGNQP. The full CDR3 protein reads CASSLALGTGNQPQHF.

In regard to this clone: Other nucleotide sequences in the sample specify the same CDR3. CDR3 region: CASTRTSGANTGELFF. Incomplete CDR3 DNA: TGTGCCAGTACTAGGACTAGCGGGGCGAACACCGGGGAG. The rearrangement joins TRBV19 to TRBJ2-2; 12 bases fit TRBD2. The read ends 3 residues before the CDR3 terminus; that terminus is restored from the germline J gene. The V and J ends lost 7 bases and 0 bases, in that order; junction bases with no gene match: 3. The CDR3 spans 16 residues. Germline-derived CDR1 and CDR2 are LNHDA and SQIVND (reference sequence). The full variable domain, completed using reference TRBV19 and TRBJ2-2, is DGGITQSPKYLFRKEGQNVTLSCEQNLNHDAMYWYRQDPGQGLRLIYYSQIVNDFQKGDIAEGYSVSREKKESFPLTVTSAQKNPTAFYLCASTRTSGANTGELFFGEGSRLTVL.

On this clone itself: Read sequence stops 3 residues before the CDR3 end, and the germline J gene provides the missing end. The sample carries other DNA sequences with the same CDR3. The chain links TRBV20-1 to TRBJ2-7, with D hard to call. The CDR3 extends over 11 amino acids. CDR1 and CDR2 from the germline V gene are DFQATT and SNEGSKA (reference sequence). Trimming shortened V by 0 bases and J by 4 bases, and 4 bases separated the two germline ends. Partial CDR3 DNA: TGCAGTGCTAGAGACACTTACGAG. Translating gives CSARDTYE. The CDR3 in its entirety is CSARDTYEQYF.

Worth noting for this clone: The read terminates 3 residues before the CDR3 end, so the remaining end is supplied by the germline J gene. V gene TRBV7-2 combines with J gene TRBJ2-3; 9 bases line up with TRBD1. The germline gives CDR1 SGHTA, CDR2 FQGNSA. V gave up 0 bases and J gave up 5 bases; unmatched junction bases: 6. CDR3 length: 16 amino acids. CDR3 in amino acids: CASSLAGQGRGDTQYF. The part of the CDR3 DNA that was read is TGTGCCAGCAGCTTAGCGGGACAGGGCCGCGGAGATACG.

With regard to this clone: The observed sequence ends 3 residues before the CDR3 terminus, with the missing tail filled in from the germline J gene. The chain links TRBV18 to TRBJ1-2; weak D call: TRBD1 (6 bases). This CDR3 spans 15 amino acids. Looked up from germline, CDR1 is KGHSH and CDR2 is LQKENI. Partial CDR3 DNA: TGTGCCAGCTCACCACGGGGGGGCAGCGCCTACGAC. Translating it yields CASSPRGGSAYD. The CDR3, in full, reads CASSPRGGSAYDYTF.

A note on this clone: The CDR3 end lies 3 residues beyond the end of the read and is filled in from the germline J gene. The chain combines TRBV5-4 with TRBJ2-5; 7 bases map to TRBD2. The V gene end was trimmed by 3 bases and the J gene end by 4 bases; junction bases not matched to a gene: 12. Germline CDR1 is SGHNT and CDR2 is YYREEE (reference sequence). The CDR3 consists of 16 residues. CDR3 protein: CASSSELGGSRETQYF. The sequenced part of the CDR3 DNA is TGTGCCAGCAGCTCGGAACTGGGGGGGAGTAGAGAGACC.

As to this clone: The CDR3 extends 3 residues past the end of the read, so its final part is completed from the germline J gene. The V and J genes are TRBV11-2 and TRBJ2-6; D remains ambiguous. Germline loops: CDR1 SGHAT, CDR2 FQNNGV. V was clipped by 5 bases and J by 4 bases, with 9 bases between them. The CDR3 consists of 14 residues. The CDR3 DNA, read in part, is TGTGCCAGCAGCCTAACCGCGGGGGCCAACGTC. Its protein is CASSLTAGANV. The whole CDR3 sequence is CASSLTAGANVLTF.